A selection of T cell receptor beta chains follows, all from one sample in a study of PD-L1 blockade in urothelial cancer. Libraries were prepared by immunoSEQ multiplex PCR; TCRdb keeps only in-frame clonotypes and omits some of them. The sample lists some 65,000 clones; 65% to 90% were seen once. The source material was PBMCs, sampled around atezolizumab (anti-PD-L1) treatment. Every receptor here comes from a man between 65 and 85 years old with urothelial cancer. Each CDR3 is given with its conserved first and last residue. Fields, in order: J gene, V gene, clone size, CDR3 protein. Part of the rows lack a size; the others show once, few, many or a class for expanded clones.

J: TRBJ1-1
V: TRBV5-1
size: few
CDR3: CASRPGTGGLEAFF

J: TRBJ2-5
V: TRBV27
size: -
CDR3: CASSGTGGRETQYF

J: TRBJ2-7
V: TRBV6-1
size: -
CDR3: CASRNYGEQYF

J: TRBJ2-5
V: TRBV5-1
size: -
CDR3: CASRPGLAADQETQYF

J: TRBJ1-1
V: TRBV5-6
size: -
CDR3: CASSFKPSGEAFF

J: TRBJ2-7
V: TRBV6-6
size: -
CDR3: CASSYSRAGSSYEQYF

J: TRBJ2-1
V: TRBV29-1
size: -
CDR3: CSVVLPGQGIEQFF

J: TRBJ1-2
V: TRBV25-1
size: -
CDR3: CASSEQGSSYGYTF

J: TRBJ2-2
V: TRBV6-1
size: -
CDR3: CASRDGVAQSGELFF

J: TRBJ1-1
V: TRBV14
size: few
CDR3: CASSTGRGIGTEAFF

J: TRBJ2-2
V: TRBV7-9
size: -
CDR3: CASSSTRYLSGELFF

J: TRBJ2-7
V: TRBV12-5
size: -
CDR3: CASGSDLSSYEQYF

J: TRBJ1-4
V: TRBV25-1
size: -
CDR3: CASIAPGTGEGKLFF

J: TRBJ2-7
V: TRBV7-8
size: -
CDR3: CASSSGTFGEGLEQYF

J: TRBJ1-1
V: TRBV29-1
size: -
CDR3: CSVDRGDTEAFF

J: TRBJ2-6
V: TRBV28
size: -
CDR3: CASSLWGATSGANVLTF

J: TRBJ1-1
V: TRBV5-1
size: -
CDR3: CASSLVAGNTEAFF

J: TRBJ2-3
V: TRBV21-1
size: -
CDR3: CASSKDYGTDTDTQYF

J: TRBJ2-2
V: TRBV6-5
size: -
CDR3: CASSYTRGANTGELFF

J: TRBJ1-5
V: TRBV7-9
size: -
CDR3: CASSLGGYSNQPQHF

J: TRBJ1-4
V: TRBV18
size: -
CDR3: CASSPDRVWDEKLFF

J: TRBJ1-2
V: TRBV30
size: -
CDR3: CAWSVNRYGYTF

J: TRBJ2-7
V: TRBV7-8
size: -
CDR3: CASSLARLAVEQYF

J: TRBJ2-2
V: TRBV19
size: few
CDR3: CASAGVREYRTGELFF

J: TRBJ2-1
V: TRBV20-1
size: -
CDR3: CSGGRGVEQFF

J: TRBJ2-3
V: TRBV4-1
size: -
CDR3: CASSLGLTRLSTDTQYF

J: TRBJ2-7
V: TRBV7-9
size: -
CDR3: CASSEAGVEQYF

J: TRBJ2-7
V: TRBV5-1
size: -
CDR3: CASSSQGAEGEQYF

J: TRBJ1-4
V: TRBV5-1
size: -
CDR3: CASSSGQVGEKLFF

J: TRBJ2-5
V: TRBV15
size: -
CDR3: CATSRGGVGSLQETQYF

J: TRBJ1-1
V: TRBV2
size: medium-sized
CDR3: CASKRDRNTEAFF

J: TRBJ1-5
V: TRBV7-8
size: once
CDR3: CASSADRGSQPQHF

J: TRBJ2-7
V: TRBV5-1
size: -
CDR3: CASSFGGADEQYF

J: TRBJ1-1
V: TRBV10-3
size: -
CDR3: CAISELGAGTEAFF

J: TRBJ1-1
V: TRBV29-1
size: -
CDR3: CSVVGDRVKTEAFF

J: TRBJ2-1
V: TRBV4-1
size: -
CDR3: CASSQRTRDSEQFF

J: TRBJ2-3
V: TRBV18
size: -
CDR3: CASSPTDDGTQYF

J: TRBJ2-3
V: TRBV5-1
size: -
CDR3: CASSSQTSGSGDTQYF

J: TRBJ2-3
V: TRBV4-2
size: -
CDR3: CASSQVASETRTDTQYF

J: TRBJ2-1
V: TRBV27
size: -
CDR3: CASSFGRRGNEQFF

J: TRBJ1-2
V: TRBV7-9
size: -
CDR3: CASSPYGQGKSYGYTF

J: TRBJ2-1
V: TRBV7-2
size: -
CDR3: CASSAAGTVGKQFF

J: TRBJ1-4
V: TRBV7-9
size: -
CDR3: CASSLGAVNEKLFF

J: TRBJ2-1
V: TRBV5-4
size: -
CDR3: CASSRGGASSLGNEQFF

J: TRBJ2-5
V: TRBV4-2
size: once
CDR3: CASSPGTSGSDGETQYF

J: TRBJ1-1
V: TRBV18
size: -
CDR3: CASSPAQGVTLNTEAFF

J: TRBJ2-7
V: TRBV6-1
size: many
CDR3: CASSPGVAATYEQYF

J: TRBJ2-2
V: TRBV7-9
size: -
CDR3: CASSGTSGDTGELFF

J: TRBJ2-5
V: TRBV10-3
size: few
CDR3: CAISFRREHLETQYF

J: TRBJ2-3
V: TRBV5-1
size: -
CDR3: CASSSLGADTDTQYF

J: TRBJ1-6
V: TRBV5-1
size: -
CDR3: CASSLAGEGEDSPLHF

J: TRBJ2-1
V: TRBV10-3
size: -
CDR3: CAISLLAGSNEQFF

J: TRBJ2-7
V: TRBV4-1
size: -
CDR3: CASSLRNSQGFDEQYF

J: TRBJ2-3
V: TRBV5-8
size: -
CDR3: CASSPGLAGVTDTQYF

J: TRBJ2-5
V: TRBV5-4
size: -
CDR3: CASSSAGDFGETQYF

J: TRBJ1-2
V: TRBV5-1
size: few
CDR3: CASSLGGATNYGYTF

J: TRBJ2-2
V: TRBV18
size: -
CDR3: CASSPGLGELFF

J: TRBJ1-2
V: TRBV18
size: once
CDR3: CASSPDSYGYTF

J: TRBJ1-1
V: TRBV28
size: -
CDR3: CASSGTEPNTEAFF

J: TRBJ1-1
V: TRBV18
size: -
CDR3: CASSPRGTQNTEAFF